The 6 T cell receptor beta chains given below trace back to one sample, sequenced in a study of response to subunit inactivated influenza vaccine. TCRdb fed the RT-PCR reads into MiXCR, producing one record per CDR3 protein. The profile shows 300,000 to 350,000 distinct CDR3 sequences, around a fifth of them singletons. The sample in question was PBMCs from blood, obtained 21 months after vaccination. The receptors stem from a man aged 45 to 75 who received an inactivated influenza vaccine.

V is TRBV12-3 or TRBV12-4 and J is TRBJ2-5, with D hard to call. Trimming removed 2 bases from V and 0 bases from J, with 4 bases in between. This CDR3 has 13 residues. This CDR3 reads CASSLLDQETQYF. The CDR3 coding sequence is TGTGCCAGCAGTTTACTTGACCAAGAGACCCAGTACTTC.

A note on this clonotype: An end of the junction does not agree with germline; a read error may underlie this. CDR3 protein: CASSLGILGETQYF. CDR3 bases: TGCGCCAGCAGCTTAGGAATTCTTGGAGAGACCCAGTACTTC. V gene TRBV11-2 combines with J gene TRBJ2-5; D is ambiguous. This CDR3 has 14 amino acids. The germline V gene has CDR1 SGHAT and CDR2 FQNNGV.

In DNA, the CDR3 is TGTGCCAGCAGCGACGCAGGGATCCTTTCTGGCTACACCTTC. It is translated as CASSDAGILSGYTF. V is TRBV7-9 and J is TRBJ1-2; D may be TRBD1 (5 bases). Germline CDR1 is SEHNR and CDR2 is FQNEAQ (reference sequence). The V end lost 5 bases, the J end lost 7 bases, and 17 bases lay between the germline ends. The CDR3 totals 14 residues.

This chain joins TRBV5-1 and TRBJ1-1; 8 nucleotides line up with TRBD1. The germline V gene encodes CDR1 SGHRS and CDR2 YFSETQ. The CDR3 covers 17 residues. After removal of 1 base from V and 0 bases from J, the junction contained 8 bases not matched to a gene. The CDR3 DNA sequence: TGCGCCAGCAGCTTGCCCTGGGACAGGTTCATGAACACTGAAGCTTTCTTT. It specifies CASSLPWDRFMNTEAFF.

This clonotype was observed a handful of times. The J gene is TRBJ1-5, the V gene TRBV6-1, with 9 bases that match TRBD1. Germline-derived CDR1 and CDR2 are MNHNS and SASEGT. V lost 7 bases to trimming and J lost 6 bases; unmatched junction nucleotides: 7. This CDR3 contains 14 residues. The CDR3 DNA reads TGTGCCAGCACTACAGGGGGCCGGGGTCAGCCCCAGCATTTT. Protein product: CASTTGGRGQPQHF.

This clonotype has a handful of counts. The genes are TRBV18 and TRBJ1-4; D is perhaps TRBD1 (5 bases). CDR1 is KGHSH, CDR2 LQKENI, per germline. V lost 8 bases and J lost 6, with 13 bases in between. The CDR3 runs 13 residues. As DNA, the CDR3 is TGTGCCAGCAAACTGACAGCCGATGAAAAACTGTTTTTT. It yields the protein CASKLTADEKLFF. The entire variable domain, with the rest obtained from reference TRBV18 and TRBJ1-4, is as follows: NAGVMQNPRHLVRRRGQEARLRCSPMKGHSHVYWYRQLPEEGLKFMVYLQKENIIDESGMPKERFSAEFPKEGPSILRIQQVVRGDSAAYFCASKLTADEKLFFGSGTQLSVL.